These 2 T cell receptor beta chains originate from one sample sequenced in a study of blood T cells in healthy people across ages. A sample-barcoded 5' primer and a J-beta primer mix were used in a second PCR of roughly 7 to 12 cycles. TCRdb re-called the 5' RACE reads with MiXCR, one entry per CDR3 protein. The sample includes 1.4 million to 1.5 million distinct CDR3 sequences, around two fifths of them seen just once. Sequencing was done on a sample of blood. The receptors shown here come from a woman aged 18-29 years in good health.

The chain joins TRBV9 to TRBJ2-2; D is undetermined. Germline-derived CDR1 and CDR2 are SGDLS and YYNGEE. The CDR3 is 16 residues long. V gave up 1 base and J gave up 0 bases, with 10 bases separating them. The CDR3 region is CASSVRSSSNTGELFF. CDR3 DNA sequence: TGTGCCAGCAGCGTAAGGAGCAGCTCGAACACCGGGGAGCTGTTTTTT.

To note about this clonotype: A much bigger clone sits one base away, suggesting this may be a read error. The rearrangement joins TRBV5-5 to TRBJ2-3; the D gene is possibly TRBD2 (5 bases). The CDR3 runs to 15 residues. V was trimmed by 4 bases and J by 2 bases, leaving 14 bases between them. CDR1 and CDR2 from the germline V gene are SGHKS and YYEKEE (reference sequence). The CDR3 protein is CASSLSRAVTDTQYF. CDR3 nucleotides: TGTGCCAGCAGCCTCTCACGAGCGGTCACAGATACGCAGTATTTT.